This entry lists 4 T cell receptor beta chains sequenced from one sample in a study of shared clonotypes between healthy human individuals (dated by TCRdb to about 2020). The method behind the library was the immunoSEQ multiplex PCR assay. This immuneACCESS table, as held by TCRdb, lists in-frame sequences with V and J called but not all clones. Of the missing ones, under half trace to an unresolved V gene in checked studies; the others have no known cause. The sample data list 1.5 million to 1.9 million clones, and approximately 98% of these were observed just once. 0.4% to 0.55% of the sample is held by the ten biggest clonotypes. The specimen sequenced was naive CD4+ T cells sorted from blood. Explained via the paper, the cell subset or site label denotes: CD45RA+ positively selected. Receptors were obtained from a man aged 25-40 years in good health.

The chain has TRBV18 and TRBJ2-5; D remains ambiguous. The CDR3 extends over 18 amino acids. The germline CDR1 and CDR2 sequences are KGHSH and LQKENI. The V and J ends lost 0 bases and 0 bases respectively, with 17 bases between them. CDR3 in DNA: TGTGCCAGCTCACCACCGGGCAAAGCTGGGGTATACCAAGAGACCCAGTACTTC. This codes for CASSPPGKAGVYQETQYF. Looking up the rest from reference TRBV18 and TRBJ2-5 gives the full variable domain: NAGVMQNPRHLVRRRGQEARLRCSPMKGHSHVYWYRQLPEEGLKFMVYLQKENIIDESGMPKERFSAEFPKEGPSILRIQQVVRGDSAAYFCASSPPGKAGVYQETQYFGPGTRLLVL.

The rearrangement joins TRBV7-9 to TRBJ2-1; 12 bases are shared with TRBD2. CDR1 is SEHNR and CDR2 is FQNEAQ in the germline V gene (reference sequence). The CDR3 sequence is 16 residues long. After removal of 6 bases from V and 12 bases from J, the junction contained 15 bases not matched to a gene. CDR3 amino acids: CASSYPGLAGPSRQFF. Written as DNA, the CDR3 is TGTGCCAGCAGTTATCCGGGACTAGCGGGTCCGAGTCGGCAGTTCTTC.

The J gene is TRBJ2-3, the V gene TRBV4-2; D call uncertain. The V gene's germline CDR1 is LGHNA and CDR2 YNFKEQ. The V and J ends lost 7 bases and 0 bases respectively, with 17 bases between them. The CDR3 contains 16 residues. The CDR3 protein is CASTPIRLSSTDTQYF. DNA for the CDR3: TGTGCCAGCACGCCAATCCGCCTTTCAAGCACAGATACGCAGTATTTT.

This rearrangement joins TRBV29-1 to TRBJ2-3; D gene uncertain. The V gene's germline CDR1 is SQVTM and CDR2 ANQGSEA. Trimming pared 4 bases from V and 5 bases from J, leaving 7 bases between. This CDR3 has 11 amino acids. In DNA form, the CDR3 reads TGCAGCGTTGGAAGACGAGATACGCAGTATTTT. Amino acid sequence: CSVGRRDTQYF.